This T cell receptor beta chain is drawn from a study of blood T cell repertoires in COVID-19. Study-wide context: Spain, Italy and the United States supplied samples that represented acute and convalescent COVID-19. PBMCs, B-cell-depleted T cells, or T cells provided the cDNA or gDNA that made up the material.

Unmatched junction bases numbered 26, after V lost 6 bases and J lost 9 bases. The CDR3 has 19 residues. CDR1 is GTSNPN, CDR2 SVGIG, per germline (reference sequence). In the original analysis: Reference gene primer amplification yielded estimated nucleated cell counts. Data came from immunoSEQ multiplex PCR; TCRdb stores just in-frame clones and leaves some out. The V and J calls and the clone size are those of that table, but D and trimming were determined from the DNA. The sample contains 150,000 to 200,000 clones, around 87% of which appear only once. This chain connects TRBV30 to TRBJ2-1, with 10 bases matching TRBD2. Sequencing used PBMCs or T cells enriched from blood (not recorded which). The TCR comes from a woman aged 45-59 years who had recovered from COVID-19. CDR3 DNA sequence: TGTGCCTGTTTAAGATCAATGGGGTACGGGACTAGCGATTCGGGTGAGCAGTTCTTC. Its translation is CACLRSMGYGTSDSGEQFF.